What follows are 3 T cell receptor beta chains derived from one specimen sequenced in a study of CD8 T cells in Susac syndrome. A quantity of about 0.5 to 1 ug RNA underwent reverse transcription using random hexamers. TCRdb redid the calling of the immunoSEQ multiplex PCR reads with MiXCR, one entry per CDR3 protein. The table has under 250,000 distinct CDR3 sequences, around 93% seen once. Sequencing input: CD4+ T cells from PBMCs. The receptors originated from a human donor with Susac syndrome.

The J gene is TRBJ1-2, the V gene TRBV20-1, with unresolved D. In germline, CDR1 is DFQATT, CDR2 SNEGSKA (reference sequence). This CDR3 region has 11 residues. Trimming cost V 4 bases and J 5 bases, with 8 bases left between them. This CDR3 reads CSATRQYGYTF. The CDR3 DNA sequence: TGCAGTGCTACCCGTCAATATGGCTACACCTTC.

The J gene is TRBJ1-2, the V gene TRBV6-6; TRBD1 aligns across 7 bases. With 6 bases clipped from V and 5 bases from J, the junction kept 9 bases outside the gene matches. Germline V lookup: CDR1 MNHNY, CDR2 SVGAGI (reference sequence). This CDR3 comprises 14 residues. The CDR3 sequence: CASRKGTVEYGYTF. CDR3 in DNA: TGTGCCAGCAGAAAAGGGACAGTGGAGTATGGCTACACCTTC.

The chain has TRBV28 and TRBJ1-5; possible D gene TRBD1, 5 bases. Germline loops: CDR1 MDHEN, CDR2 SYDVKM. Trimming shortened V by 6 bases and J by 6 bases, and 12 bases separated the two germline ends. The CDR3 is 13 residues long. CDR3 sequence: CASRRDSIQPQHF. As DNA, the CDR3 is TGTGCCAGCAGGCGAGACAGTATTCAGCCCCAGCATTTT.